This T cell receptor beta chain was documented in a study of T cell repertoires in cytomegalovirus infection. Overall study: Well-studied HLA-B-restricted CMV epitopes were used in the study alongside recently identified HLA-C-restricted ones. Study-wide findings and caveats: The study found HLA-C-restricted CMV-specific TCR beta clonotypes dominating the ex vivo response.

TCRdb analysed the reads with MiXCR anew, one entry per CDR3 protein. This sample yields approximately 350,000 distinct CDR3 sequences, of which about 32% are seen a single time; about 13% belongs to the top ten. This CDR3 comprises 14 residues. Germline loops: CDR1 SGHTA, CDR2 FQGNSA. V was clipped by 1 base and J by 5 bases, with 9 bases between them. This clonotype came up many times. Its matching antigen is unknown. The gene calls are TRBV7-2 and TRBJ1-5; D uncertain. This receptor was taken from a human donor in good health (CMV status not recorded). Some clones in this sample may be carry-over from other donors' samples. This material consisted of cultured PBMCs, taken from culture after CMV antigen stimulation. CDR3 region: CASSLVPTYQPQHF. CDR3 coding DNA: TGTGCCAGCAGCTTAGTCCCGACCTATCAGCCCCAGCATTTT.